This section outlines one TCR beta chain sequence together with its context. Its cognate antigen is unknown. The data derive from a study of cytomegalovirus exposure and HLA in healthy donors. Findings and limits, study-wide: Later on, analysis showed that most CMV-associated TCR beta chains appeared to be HLA-restricted. In vitro checks showed that a few CMV-associated chains really do target CMV antigens.

A multiplex PCR was run with 60 Vbeta primers and 13 Jbeta primers. Libraries were prepared by immunoSEQ multiplex PCR; TCRdb keeps only in-frame clonotypes and omits some of them. Its table lists about 200,000 clones. Germline V gene lookup returns CDR1 PRHDT and CDR2 FYEKMQ (reference sequence). Unmatched junction bases numbered 7, after V lost 3 bases and J lost 4 bases. The CDR3 loop spans 17 amino acids. The clonotype originates from a boy younger than 18 in good health and CMV-seronegative. This rearrangement joins TRBV13 to TRBJ2-1; 12 bases map to TRBD2. The sequenced sample consisted of PBMCs. The CDR3 protein is CASSFQTSGGRYNEQFF. DNA of the CDR3: TGTGCCAGCAGCTTTCAGACTAGCGGGGGCCGATACAATGAGCAGTTCTTC. The full variable domain, rest sourced from reference TRBV13 and TRBJ2-1, is AAGVIQSPRHLIKEKRETATLKCYPIPRHDTVYWYQQGPGQDPQFLISFYEKMQSDKGSIPDRFSAQQFSDYHSELNMSSLELGDSALYFCASSFQTSGGRYNEQFFGPGTRLTVL.